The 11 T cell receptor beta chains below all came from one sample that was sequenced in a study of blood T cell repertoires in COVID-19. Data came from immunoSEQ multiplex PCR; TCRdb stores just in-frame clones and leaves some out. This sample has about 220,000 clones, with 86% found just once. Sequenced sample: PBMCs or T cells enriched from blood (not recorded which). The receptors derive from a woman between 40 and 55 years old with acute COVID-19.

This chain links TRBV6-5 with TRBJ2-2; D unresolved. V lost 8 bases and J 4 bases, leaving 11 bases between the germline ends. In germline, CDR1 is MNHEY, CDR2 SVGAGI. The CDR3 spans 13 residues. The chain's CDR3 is CASHRDSTGELFF. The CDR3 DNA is TGTGCCAGCCACCGTGACTCCACCGGGGAGCTGTTTTTT.

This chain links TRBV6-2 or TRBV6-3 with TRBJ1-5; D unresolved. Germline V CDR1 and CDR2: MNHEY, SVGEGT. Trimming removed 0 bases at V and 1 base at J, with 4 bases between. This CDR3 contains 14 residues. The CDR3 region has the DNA TGTGCCAGCAGTTACTCTGGCAGCAATCAGCCCCAGCATTTT. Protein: CASSYSGSNQPQHF.

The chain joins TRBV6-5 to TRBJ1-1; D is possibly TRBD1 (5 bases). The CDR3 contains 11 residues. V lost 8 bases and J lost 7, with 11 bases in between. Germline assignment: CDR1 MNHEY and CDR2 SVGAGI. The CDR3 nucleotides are TGTGCCAGCTTTCGCGGGGGTGAAGCTTTCTTT. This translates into CASFRGGEAFF.

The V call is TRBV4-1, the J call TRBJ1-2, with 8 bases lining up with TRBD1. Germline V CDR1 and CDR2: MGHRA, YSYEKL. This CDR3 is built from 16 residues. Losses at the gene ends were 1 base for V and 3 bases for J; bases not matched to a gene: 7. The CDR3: CASSQVRDRSYYGYTF. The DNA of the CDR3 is TGCGCCAGCAGCCAAGTCCGGGACAGGTCTTACTATGGCTACACCTTC.

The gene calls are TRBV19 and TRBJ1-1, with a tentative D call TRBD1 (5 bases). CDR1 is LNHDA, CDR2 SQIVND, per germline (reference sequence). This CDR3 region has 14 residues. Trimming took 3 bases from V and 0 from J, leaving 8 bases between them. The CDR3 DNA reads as TGTGCCAGTAGTATGGCAGGGCTGAACACTGAAGCTTTCTTT. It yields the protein CASSMAGLNTEAFF. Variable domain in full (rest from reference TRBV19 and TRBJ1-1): DGGITQSPKYLFRKEGQNVTLSCEQNLNHDAMYWYRQDPGQGLRLIYYSQIVNDFQKGDIAEGYSVSREKKESFPLTVTSAQKNPTAFYLCASSMAGLNTEAFFGQGTRLTVV.

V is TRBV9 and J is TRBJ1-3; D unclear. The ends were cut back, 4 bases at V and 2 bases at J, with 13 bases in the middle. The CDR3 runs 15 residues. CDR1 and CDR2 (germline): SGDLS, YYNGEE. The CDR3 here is CASSPRRAAGNTIYF. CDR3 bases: TGTGCCAGCAGCCCCCGGAGGGCTGCTGGAAACACCATATATTTT.

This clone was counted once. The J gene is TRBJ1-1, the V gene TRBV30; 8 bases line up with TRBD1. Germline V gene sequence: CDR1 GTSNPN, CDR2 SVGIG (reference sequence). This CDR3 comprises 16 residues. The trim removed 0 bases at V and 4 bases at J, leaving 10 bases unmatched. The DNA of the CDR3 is TGTGCCTGGAGTGTACGGACAGGGCCTGGGGGCACTGAAGCTTTCTTT. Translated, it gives CAWSVRTGPGGTEAFF.

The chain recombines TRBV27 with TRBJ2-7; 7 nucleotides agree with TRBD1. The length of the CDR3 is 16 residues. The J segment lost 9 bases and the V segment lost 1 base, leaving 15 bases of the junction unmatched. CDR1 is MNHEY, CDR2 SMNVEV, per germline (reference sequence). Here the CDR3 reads CASSLYPPETGWVQYV. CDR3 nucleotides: TGTGCCAGCAGTTTATACCCCCCCGAGACAGGGTGGGTGCAGTACGTC.

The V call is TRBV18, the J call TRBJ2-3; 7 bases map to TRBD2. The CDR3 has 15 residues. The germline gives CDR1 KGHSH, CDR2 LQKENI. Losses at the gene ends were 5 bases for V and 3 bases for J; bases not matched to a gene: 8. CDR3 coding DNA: TGTGCCAGCTCATCTAACGGGGGGTCGACAGATACGCAGTATTTT. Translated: CASSSNGGSTDTQYF.

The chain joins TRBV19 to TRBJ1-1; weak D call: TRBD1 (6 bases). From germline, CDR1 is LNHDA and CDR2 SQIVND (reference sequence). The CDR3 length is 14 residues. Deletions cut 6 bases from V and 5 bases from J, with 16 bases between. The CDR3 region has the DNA TGTGCCAGTAGCCTGGACAGAGCAAGGACTGAAGCTTTCTTT. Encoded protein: CASSLDRARTEAFF.

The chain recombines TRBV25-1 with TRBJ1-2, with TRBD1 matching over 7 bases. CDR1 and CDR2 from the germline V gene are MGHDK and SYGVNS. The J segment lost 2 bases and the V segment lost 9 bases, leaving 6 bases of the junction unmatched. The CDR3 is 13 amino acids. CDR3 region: CASAPGQNYGYTF. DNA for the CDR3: TGTGCCAGTGCGCCGGGACAGAACTATGGCTACACCTTC.